This is a list of T cell receptor beta chains from one sample in a study of OX40 agonist ivuxolimab in advanced cancers. Only in-frame clones appear in the TCRdb table, and some are missing; sequencing was by immunoSEQ multiplex PCR. Of 82,000 or so clones in the sample, 80% to 95% were seen once. The sequencing used CD4+ or CD8+ T cells sorted from blood, collected in a trial of the OX40 agonist ivuxolimab. The source of these receptors is an adult with an advanced solid tumor such as melanoma, head and neck, liver or kidney cancer. Both conserved end residues are part of each CDR3.

TRBJ2-7 | TRBV10-1 | CASSDGQRTYEQYF
TRBJ1-4 | TRBV6-5 | CASSWGTYNEKLFF
TRBJ2-5 | TRBV28 | CASRGSGRETQYF
TRBJ1-4 | TRBV5-1 | CASRSDNSNEKLFF
TRBJ2-7 | TRBV2 | CASSEAVPLSSYEQYF
TRBJ1-1 | TRBV29-1 | CSAGGLGTEAFF
TRBJ1-4 | TRBV7-9 | CASSLGGTYEKLFF
TRBJ2-1 | TRBV5-4 | CASSLKSFHGDEQFF
TRBJ2-1 | TRBV11-3 | CASSLNPGGYNEQFF
TRBJ2-6 | TRBV6-1 | CASSEPGSGANVLTF
TRBJ2-7 | TRBV2 | CASSLFGTSTEQYF
TRBJ1-4 | TRBV28 | CASSQGFGYEKLFF
TRBJ2-3 | TRBV5-1 | CASSRLSTDTQYF
TRBJ2-6 | TRBV19 | CASSNSGTGANVLTF
TRBJ2-2 | TRBV7-7 | CASSPDWDRGLSGELFF
TRBJ2-1 | TRBV18 | CASSPPTASGRIYNEQFF
TRBJ1-1 | TRBV11-2 | CASSSWTEFLGNTEAFF
TRBJ1-5 | TRBV4-3 | CASSQDGGSDQPQHF
TRBJ1-2 | TRBV10-3 | CAISDLGGGGYTF
TRBJ1-5 | TRBV28 | CASGGTPDQPQHF
TRBJ2-3 | TRBV19 | CASSSTRASTDTQYF
TRBJ2-2 | TRBV28 | CASSFWGGKGTGELFF
TRBJ2-1 | TRBV9 | CASSAGLAGVSEQFF
TRBJ2-1 | TRBV6-1 | CASSVLAGGYNEQFF
TRBJ2-3 | TRBV5-4 | CASSSKKTGGSTDTQYF
TRBJ2-2 | TRBV18 | CASSPSRDRGYTGELFF
TRBJ2-3 | TRBV15 | CATSRDRASGKAGTQYF
TRBJ2-3 | TRBV30 | CAWSRSGRGTDTQYF
TRBJ2-1 | TRBV6-6 | CASSYSRGSSYNEQFF
TRBJ2-2 | TRBV7-2 | CASSLRPGRTGELFF
TRBJ2-5 | TRBV18 | CASSPRTSGVQETQYF
TRBJ1-5 | TRBV4-1 | CASSQEGAVGNQPQHF
TRBJ2-7 | TRBV30 | CAWRYRGIYEQYF
TRBJ2-5 | TRBV11-3 | CASSLGAGRETQYF
TRBJ2-1 | TRBV19 | CASSLAGGPKNEQFF
TRBJ1-4 | TRBV19 | CASSILDSANEKLFF
TRBJ1-1 | TRBV6-6 | CASSYSSGSMRAFF
TRBJ2-2 | TRBV2 | CASSGRVGQGASGELFF
TRBJ2-4 | TRBV21-1 | CASSKGGQYPTKNIQYF
TRBJ2-1 | TRBV6-6 | CASSSELAGYNEQFF
TRBJ2-7 | TRBV10-1 | CASSESTKGLAGSLSVEQYF
TRBJ2-1 | TRBV18 | CASSPVIYNEQFF
TRBJ2-2 | TRBV13 | CASSGWLGETGELFF
TRBJ2-2 | TRBV6-5 | CASSRDGLNTGELFF